This entry lists 5 T cell receptor beta chains sequenced from one sample in a study of spatial heterogeneity in lung cancer (dated by TCRdb to about 2019). The time point label here, explained by the study, means: sample taken at primary tumor resection. The library was built by means of 5' RACE. Data came from a NextSeq 500. TCRdb trimmed the raw reads at Q25, called clones with MiXCR and kept productive beta chains. When rows share a CDR3 protein, they turn into one entry using the most common DNA and genes. The sample table lists over 50,000 distinct CDR3 sequences, about 6.3% of them with a count of one. The ten biggest clones cover about 14% of the sample. This material consisted of PBMCs, taken at surgery. The receptors come from a female donor with early-stage non-small cell lung cancer.

The table lists this clonotype with a few counts. The V gene is TRBV5-1, the J gene TRBJ1-1; D is unresolved. The CDR3 contains 15 residues. Germline CDR1 SGHRS, CDR2 YFSETQ. V was clipped by 0 bases and J by 4 bases, with 13 bases between them. CDR3 in DNA: TGCGCCAGCAGCTTGGTCGGGGAGTCGGGCACTGAAGCTTTCTTT. Translated: CASSLVGESGTEAFF.

There are many counts of this clonotype. This chain joins TRBV5-1 and TRBJ2-1; 11 nucleotides line up with TRBD2. V shed 4 bases, J shed 0 bases, and the junction held 9 bases outside the gene matches. This CDR3 contains 18 residues. CDR1 is SGHRS and CDR2 is YFSETQ in the germline V gene. The CDR3 region has the DNA TGCGCCAGCAGCACCTTACTAGCGGGAGATCACTCCTACAATGAGCAGTTCTTC. This sequence encodes CASSTLLAGDHSYNEQFF.

This clonotype was picked up many times. V and J are TRBV20-1 and TRBJ2-1, with TRBD2 matching over 10 bases. There are 15 residues in the CDR3. Germline CDR1 reads DFQATT; CDR2 reads SNEGSKA (reference sequence). Losses at the gene ends were 6 bases for V and 0 bases for J; bases not matched to a gene: 5. The CDR3 DNA is TGCAGTGCAAAGCGGGGGGGTTTCTCCTACAATGAGCAGTTCTTC. It yields the protein CSAKRGGFSYNEQFF.

This clonotype was recorded at least ten times. The chain combines TRBV7-9 with TRBJ2-1, with D maybe TRBD2 (6 bases). The CDR3 sequence is 16 residues long. V lost 5 bases and J lost 5, with 19 bases in between. CDR1 is SEHNR, CDR2 FQNEAQ, per germline (reference sequence). In DNA, the CDR3 is TGTGCCAGCAGCAAAGGAGGCGGGGTGAGAGACAATGAGCAGTTCTTC. The encoded protein is CASSKGGGVRDNEQFF.

The sample holds many counts of this clonotype. The CDR3 loop is CASSYPGGAGGSSYNEQFF. CDR3 coding DNA: TGTGCCAGCAGTTACCCCGGGGGAGCGGGAGGGAGCTCCTACAATGAGCAGTTCTTC. V and J are TRBV6-2 or TRBV6-3 and TRBJ2-1; the match to TRBD2 covers 10 bases. Germline CDR1 MNHEY, CDR2 SVGEGT. The V segment lost 2 bases and the J segment 0 bases; nucleotides outside the gene matches: 10. CDR3 length: 19 residues.